This entry features one TCR beta chain sequence. Its antigen is as yet unknown. CDR1 LNHNV and CDR2 YYDKDF come from the germline V gene (reference sequence). V gave up 2 bases and J gave up 2 bases, with 12 bases separating them. The CDR3 runs to 16 residues. Treatment reported: 15 to 20 received Ad26.COV2.S at low or high dose, single or two shots; 5 received placebo; per-sample allocation not given. Specimens were obtained on day 63 following the first vaccine or placebo injection. The vaccine antigen was prefusion-stabilized Wuhan SARS-CoV-2 spike. Clones were sequenced by immunoSEQ multiplex PCR, and TCRdb holds only the in-frame ones, with some missing. The sample includes fewer than 400,000 clones, around 83% of them seen just once. This specimen belongs to a study of Ad26.COV2.S vaccination and SARS-CoV-2 variants. On the study more broadly: The COV1001 Ad26.COV2.S trial arm included the donor.

Study outcomes and limitations: Responses of T cells in total may have been underestimated by the TCR breadth and depth analyses.

The rearrangement uses TRBV15 and TRBJ2-2, with a tentative D call TRBD1 (5 bases). This clonotype was obtained from a person aged 18 to 65 who received the Ad26.COV2.S COVID-19 vaccine or a placebo. This specimen consisted of peripheral blood, obtained in a trial of Ad26.COV2.S vaccine versus placebo. CDR3 bases: TGTGCCACCAGCAGAAGTTTACAGGTTAACACCGGGGAGCTGTTTTTT. It specifies CATSRSLQVNTGELFF.